Below, 20 T cell receptor beta chains from the same sample are listed, as sequenced in a study of T cell changes during pregnancy in multiple sclerosis. Data came from immunoSEQ multiplex PCR; TCRdb stores just in-frame clones and leaves some out. The table includes about 36,000 clones, around 89% detected once. The material sequenced was CD8+ T cells from peripheral blood mononuclear cells, taken in the third trimester of pregnancy. These receptors all stem from a female donor with multiple sclerosis, enrolled in a pregnancy study.

The rearrangement joins TRBV2 to TRBJ1-5, with TRBD1 matching 7 bases. V shed 8 bases and J 7 bases; nucleotides not matched to a gene: 8. Per the germline V gene, CDR1 is SNHLY and CDR2 is FYNNEI. This CDR3 is built from 13 residues. CDR3: CASQGEGDQPQHF. CDR3 coding DNA: TGTGCCAGCCAGGGGGAAGGGGACCAGCCCCAGCATTTT. Complete variable domain (other parts from reference TRBV2 and TRBJ1-5): EPEVTQTPSHQVTQMGQEVILRCVPISNHLYFYWYRQILGQKVEFLVSFYNNEISEKSEIFDDQFSVERPDGSNFTLKIRSTKLEDSAMYFCASQGEGDQPQHFGDGTRLSIL.

The chain has TRBV7-9 and TRBJ2-1, with TRBD1 matching 7 bases. CDR1 is SEHNR and CDR2 is FQNEAQ in the germline V gene (reference sequence). The CDR3 has 15 amino acids. V was clipped by 8 bases and J by 2 bases; unmatched bases: 9. DNA for the CDR3: TGTGCCAGCCGGGACAGTCAGTCAACCTACAATGAGCAGTTCTTC. Translation gives CASRDSQSTYNEQFF.

The chain joins TRBV30 to TRBJ2-4; D is perhaps TRBD2 (5 bases). This CDR3 region has 14 residues. Germline CDR1 GTSNPN, CDR2 SVGIG (reference sequence). The V end lost 1 base, the J end lost 3 bases, and 10 bases lay between the germline ends. In DNA, the CDR3 is TGTGCCTGGAGTGAGGAGGAAATCAAAAACATTCAGTACTTC. The encoded protein is CAWSEEEIKNIQYF.

CDR3 sequence (DNA): TGCGCCAGCAGCGCTACCCAGGGTTTATATGGCTACACCTTC. Protein product: CASSATQGLYGYTF. The rearrangement links TRBV5-1 to TRBJ1-2, with D possibly TRBD1 on 5 matching bases. From germline, CDR1 is SGHRS and CDR2 YFSETQ. The CDR3 length is 14 residues. Trimming shortened V by 4 bases and J by 5 bases, and 15 bases separated the two germline ends.

This clone appeared a single time. The chain links TRBV7-8 to TRBJ1-4; D possibly corresponds to TRBD1 (6 bases). The CDR3 has 15 amino acids. The germline gives CDR1 SGHVS, CDR2 FQNEAQ. The germline V and J ends were trimmed by 5 bases and 8 bases, with 18 bases remaining between them. The CDR3 reads CASSRDGTGTEKLFF. In nucleotides, the CDR3 is TGTGCCAGCAGCCGAGACGGTACAGGGACCGAAAAACTGTTTTTT.

This clone showed up just once. The chain recombines TRBV25-1 with TRBJ2-1; 10 bases are shared with TRBD2. The CDR3 is 18 amino acids. With 3 bases clipped from V and 5 bases from J, the junction kept 13 bases outside the gene matches. In germline, CDR1 is MGHDK, CDR2 SYGVNS. For the CDR3, the DNA is TGTGCCAGCAGTGACGAGGGACTAGCGTTAGGGTTACACAATGAGCAGTTCTTC. Protein product: CASSDEGLALGLHNEQFF.

The chain is built from TRBV11-3 and TRBJ2-1; 7 bases align to TRBD2. This CDR3 comprises 14 residues. The germline CDR1 and CDR2 sequences are SGHNT and YENEEA. V shed 5 bases, J shed 5 bases, and the junction held 6 bases outside the gene matches. The CDR3 DNA reads TGTGCCAGCAGCGCAAGCGGGATGAACAATGAGCAGTTCTTC. It yields the protein CASSASGMNNEQFF.

The rearrangement joins TRBV7-7 to TRBJ2-3, with D tentatively TRBD2 (6 bases). Germline V gene sequence: CDR1 SSHAT, CDR2 FNYEAQ (reference sequence). Trimming cost V 0 bases and J 1 base, with 8 bases left between them. The CDR3 is 15 amino acids. The DNA of the CDR3 is TGTGCCAGCAGCTTAGCCCCTAGCGGCACAGATACGCAGTATTTT. Translated, it gives CASSLAPSGTDTQYF.

The V call is TRBV27, the J call TRBJ1-5; tentatively, D is TRBD1 (5 bases). V was shortened by 6 bases and J by 3 bases, with 12 bases between the two germline ends. CDR1 is MNHEY, CDR2 SMNVEV, per germline (reference sequence). The CDR3 is made up of 14 amino acids. The DNA for the CDR3 is TGTGCCAGCAGGGTAGGGGAGGACAATCAGCCCCAGCATTTT. Its protein product is CASRVGEDNQPQHF.

The V call is TRBV7-2, the J call TRBJ2-1, with 10 bases that match TRBD2. The length of the CDR3 is 18 residues. CDR1 SGHTA and CDR2 FQGNSA come from the germline V gene. V shed 2 bases and J 4 bases; nucleotides not matched to a gene: 11. The CDR3 sequence: CASSLFSRLAGLYNEQFF. The CDR3 DNA reads TGTGCCAGCAGCTTATTCTCCCGACTAGCGGGTTTATACAATGAGCAGTTCTTC.

This clone is classed as medium-sized (0.01 to 0.1%). The V call is TRBV30, the J call TRBJ1-1; D perhaps matches TRBD1 (5 bases). The V gene lost 1 base and the J gene lost 4 bases, with 10 bases spanning the gap. CDR3 size: 13 residues. CDR1 is GTSNPN, CDR2 SVGIG, per germline (reference sequence). CDR3 sequence: CAWSGGVGTEAFF. In DNA form, the CDR3 reads TGTGCCTGGAGTGGGGGGGTAGGCACTGAAGCTTTCTTT. Full variable domain (missing parts from reference TRBV30 and TRBJ1-1): SQTIHQWPATLVQPVGSPLSLECTVEGTSNPNLYWYRQAAGRGLQLLFYSVGIGQISSEVPQNLSASRPQDRQFILSSKKLLLSDSGFYLCAWSGGVGTEAFFGQGTRLTVV.

V is TRBV12-5 and J is TRBJ1-1; D gene unclear. Germline V gene sequence: CDR1 LGHNT, CDR2 FRNRAP. Trimming removed 6 bases at V and 0 bases at J, with 14 bases between. The length of the CDR3 is 15 residues. CDR3 in DNA: TGTGCTAGTGGACTAGGGCTGAGCATGAACACTGAAGCTTTCTTT. Encoded protein: CASGLGLSMNTEAFF.

The rearrangement links TRBV5-4 to TRBJ2-3, with D possibly matching TRBD2 (6 bases). V lost 0 bases to trimming and J lost 1 base, with 9 bases between them. The CDR3 length is 15 residues. CDR1 is SGHNT, CDR2 YYREEE, per germline (reference sequence). The CDR3 sequence: CASSLAGGGTDTQYF. CDR3 in DNA: TGTGCCAGCAGCTTGGCGGGCGGGGGCACAGATACGCAGTATTTT.

V gene TRBV6-5 combines with J gene TRBJ2-7; 9 bases are a match to TRBD1. Germline V gives CDR1 MNHEY, CDR2 SVGAGI. This CDR3 region has 14 residues. After removal of 7 bases from V and 5 bases from J, the junction contained 9 bases not matched to a gene. The DNA for the CDR3 is TGTGCCAGCATGGACCGGGACAGGGCACACGAGCAGTACTTC. Amino acids: CASMDRDRAHEQYF.

In this sample, this clone turned up once. The rearrangement links TRBV4-2 to TRBJ2-1; no clear D. The CDR3 sequence is 17 residues long. V lost 0 bases and J lost 0, with 12 bases in between. Germline values: CDR1 LGHNA, CDR2 YNFKEQ. CDR3 sequence (DNA): TGTGCCAGCAGCCAAGATAAGATGGGCAGCTCCTACAATGAGCAGTTCTTC. It translates to CASSQDKMGSSYNEQFF.

The DNA for the CDR3 is TGTGCCAGCAGCCTGGGGGCCTTTGACACTGAAGCTTTCTTT. This encodes CASSLGAFDTEAFF. V and J are TRBV27 and TRBJ1-1, with a weak D call TRBD1 (6 bases). Trimming shortened V by 6 bases and J by 3 bases, and 14 bases separated the two germline ends. CDR1 and CDR2 from the germline V gene are MNHEY and SMNVEV (reference sequence). CDR3 length: 14 amino acids.

In this sample, this clone turned up once. The gene calls are TRBV5-6 and TRBJ2-3; a possible D gene is TRBD1 (6 bases). The germline V and J ends were trimmed by 1 base and 2 bases, with 14 bases remaining between them. Germline V gives CDR1 SGHDT, CDR2 YYEEEE. The CDR3 is made up of 16 amino acids. The CDR3 reads CASSLQGQGNTDTQYF. CDR3 sequence (DNA): TGTGCCAGCAGCTTGCAGGGGCAGGGGAACACAGATACGCAGTATTTT.

In regard to this clone: Other DNA sequences within the sample encode an identical CDR3. The genes are TRBV6-5 and TRBJ2-4, with 7 bases matching TRBD1. The V gene's germline CDR1 is MNHEY and CDR2 SVGAGI. V shed 5 bases and J 10 bases; nucleotides not matched to a gene: 5. The CDR3 is made up of 12 amino acids. The CDR3 sequence: CASSRQGNIQYF. DNA for the CDR3: TGTGCCAGCAGTCGACAGGGAAATATTCAGTACTTC.

The genes are TRBV7-6 and TRBJ2-5; D remains unclear. CDR1 and CDR2 (germline): SGHVS, FNYEAQ. CDR3 length: 13 residues. Trimming shortened V by 1 base and J by 4 bases, and 7 bases separated the two germline ends. The CDR3 here is CASSLDPRETQYF. The CDR3 DNA is TGTGCCAGCAGCTTAGATCCCAGAGAGACCCAGTACTTC.

V usage is TRBV4-3 and J usage is TRBJ2-7, with D possibly matching TRBD1 (5 bases). Trimming removed 0 bases at V and 1 base at J, with 7 bases between. Germline lookup yields CDR1 LGHNA and CDR2 YSLEER. This CDR3 has 14 amino acids. CDR3 nucleotides: TGCGCCAGCAGCCAAGACGCAGGGTCCTACGAGCAGTACTTC. Protein product: CASSQDAGSYEQYF.